This entry lists 32 T cell receptor beta chains sequenced from one sample in a study of blood T cell repertoires in COVID-19. Assay used: immunoSEQ multiplex PCR; TCRdb lists only in-frame clones, some missing. Of about 120,000 clones listed, approximately 87% were seen once; the top ten hold 2% to 2.5%. The source material was peripheral blood. The receptors come from a man in his thirties or forties with acute or convalescent COVID-19.

This chain joins TRBV5-1 and TRBJ2-3, with a weak D call TRBD1 (6 bases). Per the germline V gene, CDR1 is SGHRS and CDR2 is YFSETQ. V lost 3 bases, J lost 5 bases, and 13 bases lay in between. The CDR3 length is 14 residues. CDR3 bases: TGCGCCAGCAGCTGGTCAGGGGTAGGAGATACGCAGTATTTT. Translated, it gives CASSWSGVGDTQYF.

This sequence joins TRBV9 and TRBJ1-1, with a weak D call TRBD1 (6 bases). CDR3 length: 17 amino acids. V was clipped by 0 bases and J by 5 bases, with 20 bases between them. The germline V gene encodes CDR1 SGDLS and CDR2 YYNGEE. The CDR3 DNA reads as TGTGCCAGCAGCGTAGCCCCAACGCGTAGGGGGGGGACTGAAGCTTTCTTT. This sequence encodes CASSVAPTRRGGTEAFF.

This chain links TRBV3-1 (or the pseudogene TRBV3-2) with TRBJ1-2; TRBD1 might be the D (5 bases). The CDR3 sequence is 15 residues long. Per germline, CDR1 LGHDT and CDR2 YNNKEL (reference sequence). Trimming removed 0 bases from V and 4 bases from J, with 12 bases in between. DNA of the CDR3: TGTGCCAGCAGCCAAGATCAGGGTATCGCCTATGGCTACACCTTC. The encoded protein is CASSQDQGIAYGYTF.

J is TRBJ2-3 and V is TRBV7-2, with 8 bases lining up with TRBD2. This CDR3 has 16 residues. Germline values: CDR1 SGHTA, CDR2 FQGNSA. V shed 5 bases, J shed 4 bases, and the junction held 11 bases outside the gene matches. The DNA for the CDR3 is TGTGCCAGCAGCCCCCTGTCCGGACTAGCATCAGATACGCAGTATTTT. This codes for CASSPLSGLASDTQYF. The full variable domain, its missing parts supplied by reference TRBV7-2 and TRBJ2-3, is GAGVSQSPSNKVTEKGKDVELRCDPISGHTALYWYRQSLGQGLEFLIYFQGNSAPDKSGLPSDRFSAERTGGSVSTLTIQRTQQEDSAVYLCASSPLSGLASDTQYFGPGTRLTVL.

The V and J genes are TRBV6-2 or TRBV6-3 and TRBJ1-1, with D unclear. The V gene lost 6 bases and the J gene lost 3 bases, with 11 bases spanning the gap. CDR3 length equals 13 residues. Per germline, CDR1 MNHEY and CDR2 SVGEGT. The CDR3 is CASSVLRDTEAFF. The CDR3 nucleotides read TGTGCCAGCAGCGTACTACGGGACACTGAAGCTTTCTTT.

The rearrangement uses TRBV29-1 and TRBJ2-2; 9 bases map to TRBD1. V lost 2 bases and J lost 6; bases outside the gene matches: 4. Per the germline V gene, CDR1 is SQVTM and CDR2 is ANQGSEA. This CDR3 is built from 14 residues. CDR3 DNA sequence: TGCAGCGTTGAAACAGGGGGCGCCTCCGGGGAGCTGTTTTTT. This gives the protein CSVETGGASGELFF.

The chain carries TRBV20-1 and TRBJ2-4; 8 bases match TRBD1. This CDR3 contains 14 residues. Germline CDR1 is DFQATT and CDR2 is SNEGSKA (reference sequence). J gave up 6 bases and V 3 bases, and 7 bases lay outside the gene matches. The CDR3 reads CSASSQGALNIQYF. CDR3 DNA sequence: TGCAGTGCTAGTTCTCAGGGGGCGCTAAACATTCAGTACTTC.

The V and J genes are TRBV20-1 and TRBJ2-3, with TRBD2 identical over 9 bases. J gave up 2 bases and V 6 bases, and 9 bases lay outside the gene matches. This CDR3 is built from 15 residues. Germline loops: CDR1 DFQATT, CDR2 SNEGSKA (reference sequence). CDR3 sequence (DNA): TGCAGTGCCAGTTTAGCGGGGGAGTTCACAGATACGCAGTATTTT. This encodes CSASLAGEFTDTQYF.

In nucleotides, the CDR3 is TGTGCCAGCAGCTCCCGGACTAGCGGGGGAGAGACCCAGTACTTC. It encodes CASSSRTSGGETQYF. The chain uses TRBV7-9 and TRBJ2-5; 13 nucleotides agree with TRBD2. Per the germline V gene, CDR1 is SEHNR and CDR2 is FQNEAQ (reference sequence). The V and J ends lost 4 bases and 4 bases, in that order; junction bases with no gene match: 3. The CDR3 is 15 amino acids. Filled out from reference TRBV7-9 and TRBJ2-5, the complete variable domain reads DTGVSQNPRHKITKRGQNVTFRCDPISEHNRLYWYRQTLGQGPEFLTYFQNEAQLEKSRLLSDRFSAERPKGSFSTLEIQRTEQGDSAMYLCASSSRTSGGETQYFGPGTRLLVL.

The chain has TRBV12-5 and TRBJ1-5; D remains ambiguous. Trimming left V 0 bases short and J 4 bases short, with 10 bases between. The length of the CDR3 is 15 residues. Germline CDR1 is LGHNT and CDR2 is FRNRAP. CDR3 region: CASGLVRDGNQPQHF. In nucleotides, the CDR3 is TGTGCTAGTGGTTTGGTACGTGACGGGAATCAGCCCCAGCATTTT.

The V gene is TRBV7-8, the J gene TRBJ2-3; 8 bases line up with TRBD2. The CDR3 spans 17 residues. The V and J ends lost 3 bases and 0 bases, in that order; junction bases with no gene match: 8. Per the germline V gene, CDR1 is SGHVS and CDR2 is FQNEAQ. CDR3 in amino acids: CASSLYGGDSSTDTQYF. CDR3 in DNA: TGTGCCAGCAGCTTGTACGGGGGGGATTCTAGCACAGATACGCAGTATTTT.

The gene calls are TRBV19 and TRBJ2-1; TRBD2 matches 8 bases. CDR1 and CDR2 from the germline V gene are LNHDA and SQIVND (reference sequence). CDR3 length equals 20 residues. J was trimmed by 0 bases and V by 3 bases; bases with no gene match: 16. CDR3 in DNA: TGTGCCAGTAGTATCGATGGCGGACTAGCCTTCTCGAGCTCCTACAATGAGCAGTTCTTC. Translating it yields CASSIDGGLAFSSSYNEQFF.

This clone was picked up many times. This rearrangement joins TRBV4-2 to TRBJ1-3; D remains ambiguous. The V and J ends lost 0 bases and 0 bases respectively, with 9 bases between them. Germline V gene sequence: CDR1 LGHNA, CDR2 YNFKEQ. This CDR3 spans 16 amino acids. The CDR3 DNA is TGTGCCAGCAGCCAAGATGCACATTCCTCTGGAAACACCATATATTTT. Amino acid sequence: CASSQDAHSSGNTIYF.

The chain is built from TRBV7-2 and TRBJ2-7, with D possibly matching TRBD1 (5 bases). Germline loops: CDR1 SGHTA, CDR2 FQGNSA. The CDR3 spans 15 residues. V dropped 0 bases and J dropped 0 bases, with 9 bases sitting between them. The CDR3 nucleotides are TGTGCCAGCAGCTTAGCGGGTGGGGCCTCCTACGAGCAGTACTTC. It specifies CASSLAGGASYEQYF.

The chain links TRBV3-1 (or the pseudogene TRBV3-2) to TRBJ1-1; no clear D gene. The CDR3 length is 11 residues. Per germline, CDR1 LGHDT and CDR2 YNNKEL (reference sequence). Deletions cut 9 bases from V and 6 bases from J, with 11 bases between. The CDR3 region has the DNA TGTGCCAGTCGGTCCACGGCTGAAGCTTTCTTT. This sequence encodes CASRSTAEAFF.

This rearrangement joins TRBV10-3 to TRBJ2-1; 7 nucleotides line up with TRBD1. The V gene's germline CDR1 is ENHRY and CDR2 SYGVKD. The ends lost 6 bases at V and 5 bases at J; junction bases unmatched: 10. The CDR3 spans 15 residues. The CDR3 region is CAIRKSGTENNEQFF. The CDR3 nucleotides are TGTGCCATCAGGAAGTCCGGGACAGAAAACAATGAGCAGTTCTTC.

This clone was seen only once. This chain uses TRBV10-3 with TRBJ2-7, with TRBD2 as a possible D gene (5 bases). The V gene lost 2 bases and the J gene lost 3 bases, with 5 bases spanning the gap. Germline loops: CDR1 ENHRY, CDR2 SYGVKD. This CDR3 is 12 amino acids long. CDR3 nucleotides: TGTGCCATCAGTGAGGAGGGCTACGAGCAGTACGTC. Residues: CAISEEGYEQYV.

V gene TRBV10-1 combines with J gene TRBJ2-5; the match to TRBD2 covers 11 bases. With V trimmed by 3 bases and J by 2 bases, 5 bases remained unmatched. In germline, CDR1 is WNHNN, CDR2 SYGVQD (reference sequence). The CDR3 is made up of 16 amino acids. This CDR3 reads CASSDPGLAVQETQYF. In DNA form, the CDR3 reads TGCGCCAGCAGTGATCCGGGACTAGCGGTTCAAGAGACCCAGTACTTC.

The chain has TRBV6-2 or TRBV6-3 and TRBJ2-7, with 11 bases fitting TRBD2. Germline trimming cut 0 bases from V and 1 base from J; bases unmatched to any gene: 2. The germline V gene encodes CDR1 MNHEY and CDR2 SVGEGT. The CDR3 has 16 residues. This CDR3 is CASSYSGTSGSYEQYV. In DNA form, the CDR3 reads TGTGCCAGCAGTTACTCGGGGACTAGCGGATCCTACGAGCAGTACGTC.

The DNA for the CDR3 is TGTGCCAGCAGCTTGGGACAGGTGGGTCAGCCCCAGCATTTT. Residues: CASSLGQVGQPQHF. The chain joins TRBV5-8 to TRBJ1-5; tentative D call: TRBD1 (6 bases). Trimming removed 0 bases at V and 6 bases at J, with 10 bases between. In germline, CDR1 is SGHTS, CDR2 YDEGEE. The CDR3 spans 14 residues. Full variable domain (outside the CDR3, taken from reference TRBV5-8 and TRBJ1-5): EAGVTQSPTHLIKTRGQQATLRCSPISGHTSVYWYQQALGLGLQFLLWYDEGEERNRGNFPPRFSGRQFPNYSSELNVNALELEDSALYLCASSLGQVGQPQHFGDGTRLSIL.

The genes are TRBV13 and TRBJ2-7; 13 bases are a match to TRBD2. V dropped 4 bases and J dropped 0; count of bases not matched to a gene: 9. The CDR3 extends over 18 amino acids. Germline-derived CDR1 and CDR2 are PRHDT and FYEKMQ (reference sequence). The CDR3 spells CASSSTGTSGKFSYEQYV. The DNA for the CDR3 is TGTGCCAGCAGCTCAACCGGGACTAGCGGGAAATTCTCCTACGAGCAGTACGTC.

The chain uses TRBV5-6 and TRBJ1-5; 7 positions match TRBD1. J lost 3 bases, V lost 3 bases, and 9 bases had no gene match. Germline V gene data show CDR1 as SGHDT and CDR2 as YYEEEE. This CDR3 is built from 16 residues. CDR3 nucleotides: TGTGCCAGCAGCTACCAGGGACAGAGACACAATCAGCCCCAGCATTTT. It translates to CASSYQGQRHNQPQHF.

V is TRBV19 and J is TRBJ2-2; 10 bases fit TRBD2. Losses at the gene ends were 8 bases for V and 5 bases for J; bases not matched to a gene: 5. The CDR3 loop spans 14 amino acids. Germline CDR1 reads LNHDA; CDR2 reads SQIVND (reference sequence). The CDR3 DNA is TGTGCCAGTGAGGGGACTAGCGCTACCGGGGAGCTGTTTTTT. Protein: CASEGTSATGELFF.

The genes are TRBV12-5 and TRBJ1-1, with D perhaps matching TRBD1 (6 bases). Deletions cut 3 bases from V and 10 bases from J, with 15 bases between. Germline V gene lookup returns CDR1 LGHNT and CDR2 FRNRAP. The CDR3 length is 13 residues. Here the CDR3 reads CASGFPQGTGAFF. DNA of the CDR3: TGTGCTAGTGGTTTCCCACAGGGCACCGGAGCTTTCTTT.

The rearrangement joins TRBV7-3 to TRBJ2-5; D is uncertain. The CDR3 contains 15 residues. The ends were cut back, 2 bases at V and 5 bases at J, with 15 bases in the middle. CDR1 is SGHTA and CDR2 is FQGTGA in the germline V gene. CDR3 sequence reads: CASSLVAGPAETQYF. DNA for the CDR3: TGTGCCAGCAGCTTAGTGGCAGGCCCGGCGGAGACCCAGTACTTC.

The sample holds a few counts of this clone. CDR3 residues: CASSFQGSTEAFF. The CDR3 DNA sequence: TGTGCCAGCAGCTTCCAGGGGAGCACTGAAGCTTTCTTT. The gene calls are TRBV7-3 and TRBJ1-1, with D maybe TRBD1 (6 bases). The CDR3 totals 13 residues. V shed 3 bases and J shed 4 bases, with 9 bases lying between them. Germline CDR1 reads SGHTA; CDR2 reads FQGTGA.

The V and J genes are TRBV6-5 and TRBJ2-5, with 8 nucleotides matching TRBD1. There are 14 residues in the CDR3. Germline assignment: CDR1 MNHEY and CDR2 SVGAGI. V lost 5 bases to trimming and J lost 0 bases; unmatched junction nucleotides: 2. The CDR3, as DNA: TGTGCCAGCAGTCCACAGGGGGACCAAGAGACCCAGTACTTC. Translating it yields CASSPQGDQETQYF.

The chain uses TRBV6-5 and TRBJ1-5, with 7 bases matching TRBD1. CDR1 is MNHEY, CDR2 SVGAGI, per germline. V lost 6 bases and J lost 1; bases outside the gene matches: 3. The CDR3 length is 14 residues. This CDR3 reads CASRAGGSNQPQHF. The CDR3, as DNA: TGTGCCAGCAGAGCAGGGGGGAGCAATCAGCCCCAGCATTTT.

The rearrangement joins TRBV30 to TRBJ2-1; possibly TRBD2 for D (6 bases). CDR1 and CDR2 from the germline V gene are GTSNPN and SVGIG (reference sequence). CDR3 length: 14 amino acids. V was shortened by 5 bases and J by 5 bases, with 16 bases between the two germline ends. This CDR3 is CAWGTGSRNNEQFF. The DNA of the CDR3 is TGTGCCTGGGGCACCGGGAGTCGCAACAATGAGCAGTTCTTC.

This chain connects TRBV3-1 (or the pseudogene TRBV3-2) to TRBJ2-2; D possibly corresponds to TRBD1 (5 bases). This CDR3 spans 15 amino acids. The germline V gene has CDR1 LGHDT and CDR2 YNNKEL (reference sequence). Deletions cut 0 bases from V and 5 bases from J, with 10 bases between. The CDR3 is CASSQDPQGTGELFF. As DNA, the CDR3 is TGTGCCAGCAGCCAAGATCCCCAGGGAACCGGGGAGCTGTTTTTT.

V is TRBV10-3 and J is TRBJ2-7; perhaps TRBD2 as D (7 bases). Germline values: CDR1 ENHRY, CDR2 SYGVKD. The CDR3 runs to 14 residues. The V end was cut by 10 bases, the J end by 1 base, with 17 bases between. CDR3 in DNA: TGTGCCACCCAGTGGGGGGGCGCGTCCTACGAGCAGTACTTC. This translates into CATQWGGASYEQYF.

The rearrangement uses TRBV7-9 and TRBJ2-7; TRBD1 agrees at 10 bases. V lost 1 base, J lost 5 bases, and 5 bases stayed unmatched. Germline V gives CDR1 SEHNR, CDR2 FQNEAQ (reference sequence). The CDR3 has 15 amino acids. Written as DNA, the CDR3 is TGTGCCAGCAGCTTAGGACGACAGGGGGCAAACGAGCAGTACTTC. It is translated as CASSLGRQGANEQYF.